This T cell receptor delta chain was obtained from a study of delta chain sequences of gamma delta T cells (dated by TCRdb to 2017 to 2019). The CDR3, from cysteine to phenylalanine, totals 21 residues. Only the CDR3 DNA stays, 63 bases, in frame from base 1. V loses 0 bases at its end and J loses 0 bases; junction bases beyond the gene matches: 21. CDR1 and CDR2 are drawn from the germline V gene: GEAIGNYY, EKD. This clone has just a few counts. Its antigen remains undetermined. Base-call qualities are not available, and no considerably larger clone is one nucleotide away. The method was 5' RACE. Sequencing was carried out with an Illumina MiSeq. TCRdb called clones afresh from the public reads with CATT; identical DNA rows were later merged. The sample table shows fewer than 2,500 delta-chain clones, and 28% are seen once. Of the sample, approximately 16% is held by the ten largest clones.

The chain is encoded by TRDV2 joined to TRDJ1; the central 7 bases match TRDD3. This clonotype was sampled from a human donor in good health. Source material: either unsorted cells or a sorted T cell fraction (not recorded which). The CDR3 region: CACDTLGARGILPRDTDKLIF. The DNA reads as follows: TGTGCCTGTGACACCCTCGGCGCCCGCGGGATACTACCTCGGGACACCGATAAACTCATCTTT.